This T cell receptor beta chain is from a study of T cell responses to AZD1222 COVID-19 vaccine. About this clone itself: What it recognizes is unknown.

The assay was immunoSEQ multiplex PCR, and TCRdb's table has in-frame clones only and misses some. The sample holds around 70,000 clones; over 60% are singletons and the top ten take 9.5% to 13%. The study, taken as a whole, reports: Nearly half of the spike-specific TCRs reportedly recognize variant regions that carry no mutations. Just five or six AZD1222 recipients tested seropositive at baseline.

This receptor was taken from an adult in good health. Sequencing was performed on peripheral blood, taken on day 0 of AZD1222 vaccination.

For the CDR3, the DNA is TGTGCCAGCAGTGAAGCTAGGAACGAGCAGTACTTC. This translates into CASSEARNEQYF. This chain connects TRBV2 to TRBJ2-7; D gene uncertain. Germline CDR1 SNHLY, CDR2 FYNNEI. The CDR3 runs 12 residues. V was trimmed by 0 bases and J by 5 bases, leaving 5 bases between them.